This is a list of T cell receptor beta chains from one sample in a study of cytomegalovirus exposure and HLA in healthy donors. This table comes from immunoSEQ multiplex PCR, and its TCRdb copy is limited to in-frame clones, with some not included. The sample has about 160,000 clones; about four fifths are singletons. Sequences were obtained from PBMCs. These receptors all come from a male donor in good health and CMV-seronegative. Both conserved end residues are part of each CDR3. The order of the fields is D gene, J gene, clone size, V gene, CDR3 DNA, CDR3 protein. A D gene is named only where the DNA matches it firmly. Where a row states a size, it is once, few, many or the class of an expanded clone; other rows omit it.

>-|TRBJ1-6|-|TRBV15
TGTGCCACCAGCAGACAGCGGGGGGGGAGCTCCTATAATTCACCCCTCCACTTT
CATSRQRGGSSYNSPLHF
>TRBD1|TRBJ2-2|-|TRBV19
TGTGCCAGTAGCGGGAACAGGGGAGTCGGGGAGCTGTTTTTT
CASSGNRGVGELFF
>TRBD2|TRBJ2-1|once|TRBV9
TGTGCCAGCAGCGTAGGAACTAGCGGAAATGAGCAGTTCTTC
CASSVGTSGNEQFF
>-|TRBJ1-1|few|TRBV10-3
TGTGCCATCAGTGGGCTTGGGGAGACTGAAGCTTTCTTT
CAISGLGETEAFF
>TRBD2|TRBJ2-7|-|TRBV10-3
TGTGCCATCAGTGAGCGGACTAGCGGGGGCTTCAGGAGCTCCTACGAGCAGTACTTC
CAISERTSGGFRSSYEQYF
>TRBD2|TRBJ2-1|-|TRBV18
TGTGCCAGCTCACCAGGACTAGCGGAGACCTTCTCCTACAATGAGCAGTTCTTC
CASSPGLAETFSYNEQFF
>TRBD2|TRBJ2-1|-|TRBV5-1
TGCGCCAGCAGCCACGGACTAGCGGGACCCTACAATGAGCAGTTCTTC
CASSHGLAGPYNEQFF
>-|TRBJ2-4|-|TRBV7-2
TGTGCCAGCAGCTCCAGGATAGCCAAAAACATTCAGTACTTC
CASSSRIAKNIQYF
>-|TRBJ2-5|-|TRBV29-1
TGCAGCGTTGACGGGACTGGGACCCAGTACTTC
CSVDGTGTQYF
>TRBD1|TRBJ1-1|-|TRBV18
TGTGCCAGCTCTCTTTTGACAGGGACGAACACTGAAGCTTTCTTT
CASSLLTGTNTEAFF
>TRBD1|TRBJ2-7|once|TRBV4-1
TGCGCCAGCAGCCCCGGGGCGATCGGACAGGGGGCCAACGAGCAGTACTTC
CASSPGAIGQGANEQYF
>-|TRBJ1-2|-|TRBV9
TGTGCCAGCAGCGTAGCGGGTGTAACTAACTATGGCTACACCTTC
CASSVAGVTNYGYTF
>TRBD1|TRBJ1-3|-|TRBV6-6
TGTGCCAGCAGTTCAGACAGGGGACTTTCTGGAAACACCATATATTTT
CASSSDRGLSGNTIYF